The 15 T cell receptor beta chains reported below all come from one sample, sequenced in a study of T-cell memory formation after mild COVID-19. TCRdb redid the calling of the 5' RACE reads with MiXCR, one entry per CDR3 protein. The table has about 560,000 distinct CDR3 sequences, 17% seen once. The sample comprised PBMCs or a T cell subset sorted from them (not recorded which). The receptors here all came from an adult woman who had mild COVID-19 (a few samples of this study predate the infection). Cell type and time point are not known.

In its sample, this clonotype was seen a few times. The rearrangement joins TRBV7-3 to TRBJ2-7; no reliable D call. CDR3 length: 13 amino acids. Trimming shortened V by 5 bases and J by 3 bases, and 11 bases separated the two germline ends. Germline CDR1 is SGHTA and CDR2 is FQGTGA. DNA of the CDR3: TGTGCCAGCAGCCCATCTATCGGCTACGAGCAGTACTTC. It codes for CASSPSIGYEQYF.

The V gene is TRBV15, the J gene TRBJ1-2; 8 positions agree with TRBD1. The CDR3 is 15 amino acids. Per germline, CDR1 LNHNV and CDR2 YYDKDF (reference sequence). V lost 0 bases to trimming and J lost 5 bases; unmatched junction nucleotides: 5. CDR3 DNA: TGTGCCACCAGCAGAGATCGTGGGACAGGATATGGCTACACCTTC. Translated, it gives CATSRDRGTGYGYTF.

This clonotype appeared a few times. V gene TRBV6-5 combines with J gene TRBJ1-4, with no clear D. The CDR3 spans 13 residues. V gave up 8 bases and J gave up 0 bases, with 7 bases separating them. In germline, CDR1 is MNHEY, CDR2 SVGAGI. The CDR3 DNA is TGTGCCAGCCCACGGGCAACTAATGAAAAACTGTTTTTT. This translates into CASPRATNEKLFF.

This clonotype was observed a handful of times. The rearrangement joins TRBV15 to TRBJ1-1; D is unclear. The CDR3 has 14 residues. V lost 0 bases and J 6 bases, leaving 11 bases between the germline ends. From germline, CDR1 is LNHNV and CDR2 YYDKDF (reference sequence). The CDR3 coding sequence is TGTGCCACCAGCAGAGATCTGTTTGCCCCTGAAGCTTTCTTT. Protein: CATSRDLFAPEAFF.

The rearrangement uses TRBV21-1 and TRBJ2-1; TRBD2 is the table's D call, not checked against the DNA. TRBV21-1 constitutes a pseudogene. CDR3 length: 19 residues. The CDR3 DNA is TGTGCCAGCAGCAAAGTTACGGCTAGCGGGAGGGCCCGCCGCAGTGAGCAGTTCTTC. This sequence encodes CASSKVTASGRARRSEQFF.

This clonotype has more than one count but fewer than ten. This chain links TRBV10-3 with TRBJ1-5; no firm D call. V was trimmed by 3 bases and J by 5 bases, leaving 14 bases between them. The CDR3 length is 15 residues. Looked up from germline, CDR1 is ENHRY and CDR2 is SYGVKD. The CDR3 spells CAISDSIIADQPQHF. In DNA, the CDR3 is TGTGCCATCAGTGACTCGATTATCGCTGATCAGCCCCAGCATTTT.

This clonotype was found many times. One end of the junction varies from germline; a read error may be responsible. The chain uses TRBV14 and TRBJ2-1; D call uncertain. Germline V CDR1 and CDR2: SGHDN, FVKESK. The CDR3 sequence is 12 residues long. For the CDR3, the DNA is TGTGCCAGCAGCCAACTAGGTGCTGGAACCTACTTC. It translates to CASSQLGAGTYF.

This clonotype has just a few counts. This sequence joins TRBV29-1 and TRBJ1-2, with D perhaps matching TRBD1 (6 bases). The CDR3 contains 13 residues. CDR1 and CDR2 from the germline V gene are SQVTM and ANQGSEA. V was shortened by 3 bases and J by 8 bases, with 16 bases between the two germline ends. For the CDR3, the DNA is TGCAGCGTTGACGATCGGGGGGCGCGAGGCTACACCTTC. It specifies CSVDDRGARGYTF. Full variable domain (rest looked up from reference TRBV29-1 and TRBJ1-2): SAVISQKPSRDICQRGTSLTIQCQVDSQVTMMFWYRQQPGQSLTLIATANQGSEATYESGFVIDKFPISRPNLTFSTLTVSNMSPEDSSIYLCSVDDRGARGYTFGSGTRLTVV.

This clonotype rates as medium-sized. The junction departs from germline at one end; a sequencing error may be responsible. The chain employs TRBV5-1 and TRBJ2-7, with 8 bases lining up with TRBD1. CDR1 and CDR2 from the germline V gene are SGHRS and YFSETQ. This CDR3 is 13 amino acids long. The DNA of the CDR3 is TGTGCCAGCAGCTCCGGACAGGGCTACGAGCAGTACTTC. Amino acids: CASSSGQGYEQYF.

This clonotype has more than one count but fewer than ten. The V and J genes are TRBV6-2 or TRBV6-3 and TRBJ2-1, with TRBD2 matching over 14 bases. Germline trimming cut 8 bases from V and 9 bases from J; bases unmatched to any gene: 3. Germline lookup yields CDR1 MNHEY and CDR2 SVGEGT. The CDR3 loop spans 13 amino acids. CDR3: CASGLAGGAEQFF. The CDR3 nucleotides are TGTGCCAGCGGACTAGCGGGAGGAGCTGAGCAGTTCTTC.

The chain uses TRBV12-3 or TRBV12-4 and TRBJ1-2; perhaps TRBD1 as D (6 bases). V was trimmed by 5 bases and J by 10 bases, leaving 14 bases between them. The CDR3 has 12 amino acids. CDR3 DNA sequence: TGTGCCAGCAGTCTGACAGGCACCTTCTACACCTTC. Translating it yields CASSLTGTFYTF.

This clonotype was detected a few times. The chain recombines TRBV15 with TRBJ1-1; 7 nucleotides align to TRBD1. The germline V gene has CDR1 LNHNV and CDR2 YYDKDF (reference sequence). V gave up 0 bases and J gave up 3 bases; unmatched junction bases: 10. The CDR3 has 17 residues. The CDR3 DNA reads as TGTGCCACCAGCAGAGATCTGAGGGGGCTAAGGGACACTGAAGCTTTCTTT. This translates into CATSRDLRGLRDTEAFF.

The chain joins TRBV29-1 to TRBJ2-6, with a possible D match to TRBD1 (5 bases). The CDR3 runs to 16 residues. V was trimmed by 5 bases and J by 0 bases, leaving 14 bases between them. Germline V gene data show CDR1 as SQVTM and CDR2 as ANQGSEA. The CDR3 DNA sequence: TGCAGCGTTAGACAGCCAAAGAGCTCTGGGGCCAACGTCCTGACTTTC. It encodes CSVRQPKSSGANVLTF.

This clonotype has only a few counts. The rearrangement links TRBV7-3 to TRBJ2-1; 10 positions match TRBD1. The length of the CDR3 is 17 residues. Germline V CDR1 and CDR2: SGHTA, FQGTGA. V was pared by 5 bases and J by 2 bases, with 9 bases of the junction left unmatched. CDR3 bases: TGTGCCAGCAGCGCAACAGGACAGGGGGGACCCTACAATGAGCAGTTCTTC. Protein: CASSATGQGGPYNEQFF.

The V call is TRBV6-1, the J call TRBJ2-5; D is perhaps TRBD2 (6 bases). V lost 1 base, J lost 9 bases, and 12 bases lay in between. The CDR3 has 13 amino acids. Germline CDR1 MNHNS, CDR2 SASEGT. The CDR3 bases are TGTGCCAGCAGTGAAGAGGAGGGTAGTTCCCAGTACTTC. Its translation is CASSEEEGSSQYF.